The present entry profiles one T cell receptor (beta chain) with its context. The V gene lost 0 bases and the J gene lost 7 bases, with 15 bases spanning the gap. Germline V gene lookup returns CDR1 MGHRA and CDR2 YSYEKL. The CDR3 extends over 16 amino acids. Original processing notes: For nucleated cells, counts were estimated from reference gene primer amplification. TCRdb's table, derived via immunoSEQ multiplex PCR, lists solely in-frame clones and lacks some. The DNA gave D and trimming, while V, J and clone size come from that table. The sample contains 200,000 to 250,000 clones, roughly four fifths of which appear only once. The data stem from a study of blood T cell repertoires in COVID-19. The overall study: Samples came from the United States, Italy and Spain, spanning acute and convalescent COVID-19. T cells, B-cell-depleted T cells, or PBMCs provided the cDNA or gDNA that served as material.

The origin of this receptor is a woman in her 30s who had recovered from COVID-19. V and J are TRBV4-1 and TRBJ2-2; D is unclear. The sequenced sample was peripheral blood. The CDR3 DNA reads TGCGCCAGCAGCCAAGAATTCGGCGTCGCGGTCGGGGAGCTGTTTTTT. Its protein is CASSQEFGVAVGELFF.